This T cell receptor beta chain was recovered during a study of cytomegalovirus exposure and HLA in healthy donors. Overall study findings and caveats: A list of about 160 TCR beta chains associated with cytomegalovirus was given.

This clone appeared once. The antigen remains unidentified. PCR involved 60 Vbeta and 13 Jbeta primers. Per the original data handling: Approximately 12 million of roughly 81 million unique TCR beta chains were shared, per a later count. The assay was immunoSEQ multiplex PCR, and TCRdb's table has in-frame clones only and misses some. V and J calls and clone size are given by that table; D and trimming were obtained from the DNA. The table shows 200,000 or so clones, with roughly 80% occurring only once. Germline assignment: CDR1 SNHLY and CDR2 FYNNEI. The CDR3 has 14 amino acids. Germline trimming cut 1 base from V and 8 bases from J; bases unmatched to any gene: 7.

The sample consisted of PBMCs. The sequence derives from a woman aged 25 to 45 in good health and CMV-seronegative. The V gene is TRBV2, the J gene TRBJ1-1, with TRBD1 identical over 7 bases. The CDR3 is CASSEGAPGQEAFF. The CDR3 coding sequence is TGTGCCAGCAGTGAAGGGGCCCCGGGACAGGAAGCTTTCTTT. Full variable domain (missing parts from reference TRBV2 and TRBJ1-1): EPEVTQTPSHQVTQMGQEVILRCVPISNHLYFYWYRQILGQKVEFLVSFYNNEISEKSEIFDDQFSVERPDGSNFTLKIRSTKLEDSAMYFCASSEGAPGQEAFFGQGTRLTVV.